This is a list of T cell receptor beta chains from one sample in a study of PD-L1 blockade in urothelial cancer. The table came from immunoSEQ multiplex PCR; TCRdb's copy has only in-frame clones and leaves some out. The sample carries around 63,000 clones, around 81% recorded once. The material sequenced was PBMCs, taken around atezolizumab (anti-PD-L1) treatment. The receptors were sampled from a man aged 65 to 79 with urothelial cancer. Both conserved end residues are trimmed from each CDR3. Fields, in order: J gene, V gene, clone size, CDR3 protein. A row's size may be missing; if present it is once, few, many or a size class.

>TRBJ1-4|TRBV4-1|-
ASSPPDRGNEKLF
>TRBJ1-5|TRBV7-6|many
ASSVGAGDNQPQH
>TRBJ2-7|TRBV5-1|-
ASGGTSGELGYEQY
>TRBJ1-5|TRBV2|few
ASSDGISNQPQH
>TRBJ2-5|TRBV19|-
ASSTTSGETQY
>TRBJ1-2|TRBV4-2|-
ASSQTGARDGYT
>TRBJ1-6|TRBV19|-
ASGQGGNRDNSPLH
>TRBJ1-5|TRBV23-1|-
ASSRHRGLGQPQH
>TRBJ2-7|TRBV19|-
ASSIDPSAEGQY
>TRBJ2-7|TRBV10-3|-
AISVGGAREQY
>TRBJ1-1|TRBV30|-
AWSVGAEAF
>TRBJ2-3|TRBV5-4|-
ASSLLAGAADTQY
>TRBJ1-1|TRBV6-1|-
ASIPTEGGNTEAF
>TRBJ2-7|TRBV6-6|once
ASSQAGGPYEQY
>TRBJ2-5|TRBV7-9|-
ASSLGTAGTSVGETQY
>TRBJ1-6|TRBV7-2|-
ASSLITGANSPLH
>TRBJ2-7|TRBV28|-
ASSYPDSGRQY
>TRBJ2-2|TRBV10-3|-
AISGSGLEYSTGELF
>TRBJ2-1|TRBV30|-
AWETSGYYNEQF
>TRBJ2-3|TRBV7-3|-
ASSFQGTDTQY
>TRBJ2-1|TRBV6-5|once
ASRRGGNNEQF
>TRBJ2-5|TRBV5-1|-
ASSQDTGGGETQY